These T cell receptor beta chains were read from a single sample in a study of response to subunit inactivated influenza vaccine. Each CDR3 protein gets one entry after TCRdb re-called the RT-PCR reads with MiXCR. The profile shows over 450,000 distinct CDR3 sequences, under 15% of them singletons. Sample: PBMCs from blood, taken around seven weeks after vaccination. The origin of the receptors is a man aged 50-59 years who received an inactivated influenza vaccine. CDR3s include the opening cysteine and the closing phenylalanine or tryptophan. D genes are given only for firm matches. Rows give clone size only sometimes, using once, few, many, or a class for an expanded clone.

j_gene: TRBJ2-7
abundance: few
v_gene: TRBV29-1
d_gene: TRBD2
CDR3aa: CSVELSGTKMEQYF
CDR3nt: TGCAGCGTTGAACTTTCAGGGACTAAGATGGAGCAGTACTTC

j_gene: TRBJ2-7
abundance: few
v_gene: TRBV25-1
d_gene: NA
CDR3aa: CASSDPNGGYLGSYEQYF
CDR3nt: TGTGCCAGCAGTGACCCTAACGGCGGCTACCTCGGCTCCTACGAGCAGTACTTC

j_gene: TRBJ2-1
abundance: few
v_gene: TRBV5-1
d_gene: TRBD1
CDR3aa: CASSLDDRESYEQFF
CDR3nt: TGCGCCAGCAGCTTGGATGACAGGGAAAGCTATGAGCAGTTCTTC

j_gene: TRBJ2-7
abundance: few
v_gene: TRBV6-5
d_gene: NA
CDR3aa: CASSYLIAYEQYF
CDR3nt: TGTGCCAGCAGTTACCTGATAGCTTACGAGCAGTACTTC

j_gene: TRBJ2-5
abundance: few
v_gene: TRBV9
d_gene: NA
CDR3aa: CASSVRDTETQYF
CDR3nt: TGTGCCAGCAGCGTCCGGGACACGGAGACCCAGTACTTC

j_gene: TRBJ2-3
abundance: many
v_gene: TRBV6-5
d_gene: TRBD1
CDR3aa: CASSYPGTGQYF
CDR3nt: TGTGCCAGCAGTTACCCCGGGACAGGGCAGTATTTT

j_gene: TRBJ2-7
abundance: NA
v_gene: TRBV6-1
d_gene: NA
CDR3aa: CASSQGSYYEQYF
CDR3nt: TGTGCCAGCAGTCAGGGGTCATACTACGAGCAGTACTTC

j_gene: TRBJ2-7
abundance: NA
v_gene: TRBV12-3/TRBV12-4
d_gene: NA
CDR3aa: CASRSLGPSYEQYF
CDR3nt: TGTGCCAGCAGGAGCCTAGGACCATCCTACGAGCAGTACTTC

j_gene: TRBJ2-2
abundance: many
v_gene: TRBV12-3/TRBV12-4
d_gene: TRBD2
CDR3aa: CASGTSGSNTGELFF
CDR3nt: TGTGCCAGCGGAACTAGCGGGTCAAACACCGGGGAGCTGTTTTTT

j_gene: TRBJ2-6
abundance: NA
v_gene: TRBV20-1
d_gene: NA
CDR3aa: CSANTGANVLTF
CDR3nt: TGCAGTGCCAACACTGGGGCCAACGTCCTGACTTTC

j_gene: TRBJ2-3
abundance: NA
v_gene: TRBV10-3
d_gene: TRBD1
CDR3aa: CAISDRDRASTDTQYF
CDR3nt: TGTGCCATCAGTGACCGGGACAGGGCTAGCACAGATACGCAGTATTTT

j_gene: TRBJ2-7
abundance: few
v_gene: TRBV12-3/TRBV12-4
d_gene: TRBD1
CDR3aa: CASSPTLRDRPYEQYF
CDR3nt: TGTGCCAGCAGTCCTACTCTCCGGGACAGGCCCTACGAGCAGTACTTC

j_gene: TRBJ2-7
abundance: many
v_gene: TRBV12-3/TRBV12-4
d_gene: NA
CDR3aa: CASSLIGSEQYF
CDR3nt: TGTGCCAGCAGTTTGATAGGGAGCGAGCAGTACTTC

j_gene: TRBJ2-1
abundance: few
v_gene: TRBV10-3
d_gene: TRBD2
CDR3aa: CAIGQRLAGVNEQFF
CDR3nt: TGTGCCATCGGGCAAAGACTAGCGGGTGTCAATGAGCAGTTCTTC

j_gene: TRBJ1-2
abundance: NA
v_gene: TRBV20-1
d_gene: NA
CDR3aa: CSARAPNLYGYTF
CDR3nt: TGCAGTGCTAGAGCCCCTAATCTATATGGCTACACCTTC

j_gene: TRBJ2-1
abundance: NA
v_gene: TRBV4-2
d_gene: NA
CDR3aa: CASSQDWGAYNEQFF
CDR3nt: TGTGCCAGCAGCCAAGACTGGGGGGCATACAATGAGCAGTTCTTC

j_gene: TRBJ2-7
abundance: NA
v_gene: TRBV11-2
d_gene: TRBD1
CDR3aa: CASSLGQGKYEQYF
CDR3nt: TGTGCCAGCAGCTTAGGACAGGGGAAGTACGAGCAGTACTTC

j_gene: TRBJ2-7
abundance: many
v_gene: TRBV4-2
d_gene: NA
CDR3aa: CASSQRDGAYEQYF
CDR3nt: TGTGCCAGCAGCCAACGGGACGGAGCCTACGAGCAGTACTTC

j_gene: TRBJ2-3
abundance: NA
v_gene: TRBV20-1
d_gene: TRBD1
CDR3aa: CSAKQRDRGSYTQYF
CDR3nt: TGCAGTGCTAAACAACGGGACAGGGGATCATATACGCAGTATTTT

j_gene: TRBJ2-3
abundance: many
v_gene: TRBV5-1
d_gene: NA
CDR3aa: CASSRDFAPDTQYF
CDR3nt: TGCGCCAGCAGCCGCGACTTTGCCCCAGATACGCAGTATTTT

j_gene: TRBJ1-1
abundance: few
v_gene: TRBV3-1
d_gene: TRBD1
CDR3aa: CASSQVYGQGNTEAFF
CDR3nt: TGTGCCAGCAGCCAAGTTTACGGACAGGGGAACACTGAAGCTTTCTTT

j_gene: TRBJ2-2
abundance: few
v_gene: TRBV12-3/TRBV12-4
d_gene: NA
CDR3aa: CASSPQGVSTGELFF
CDR3nt: TGTGCCAGCAGTCCACAGGGAGTCAGCACCGGGGAGCTGTTTTTT

j_gene: TRBJ2-5
abundance: many
v_gene: TRBV5-1
d_gene: TRBD1
CDR3aa: CASSLGDRGRETQYF
CDR3nt: TGCGCCAGCAGCTTGGGGGACAGGGGGAGAGAGACCCAGTACTTC

j_gene: TRBJ2-7
abundance: NA
v_gene: TRBV5-1
d_gene: NA
CDR3aa: CASRGQNHEQYF
CDR3nt: TGCGCCAGCAGGGGTCAGAACCACGAGCAGTACTTC

j_gene: TRBJ2-7
abundance: many
v_gene: TRBV20-1
d_gene: TRBD1
CDR3aa: CSATPGTAYEQYF
CDR3nt: TGCAGTGCTACTCCCGGGACAGCCTACGAGCAGTACTTC

j_gene: TRBJ2-4
abundance: many
v_gene: TRBV20-1
d_gene: NA
CDR3aa: CSARDIILAKNIQYF
CDR3nt: TGCAGTGCTAGAGATATAATTCTAGCCAAAAACATTCAGTACTTC

j_gene: TRBJ2-7
abundance: NA
v_gene: TRBV20-1
d_gene: NA
CDR3aa: CSAVQAAPYEQYF
CDR3nt: TGCAGTGCCGTCCAAGCGGCGCCCTACGAGCAGTACTTC

j_gene: TRBJ2-2
abundance: NA
v_gene: TRBV6-5
d_gene: TRBD2
CDR3aa: CASSSPTSGRVPGELFF
CDR3nt: TGTGCCAGCAGTTCTCCCACTAGCGGGAGGGTGCCCGGGGAGCTGTTTTTT